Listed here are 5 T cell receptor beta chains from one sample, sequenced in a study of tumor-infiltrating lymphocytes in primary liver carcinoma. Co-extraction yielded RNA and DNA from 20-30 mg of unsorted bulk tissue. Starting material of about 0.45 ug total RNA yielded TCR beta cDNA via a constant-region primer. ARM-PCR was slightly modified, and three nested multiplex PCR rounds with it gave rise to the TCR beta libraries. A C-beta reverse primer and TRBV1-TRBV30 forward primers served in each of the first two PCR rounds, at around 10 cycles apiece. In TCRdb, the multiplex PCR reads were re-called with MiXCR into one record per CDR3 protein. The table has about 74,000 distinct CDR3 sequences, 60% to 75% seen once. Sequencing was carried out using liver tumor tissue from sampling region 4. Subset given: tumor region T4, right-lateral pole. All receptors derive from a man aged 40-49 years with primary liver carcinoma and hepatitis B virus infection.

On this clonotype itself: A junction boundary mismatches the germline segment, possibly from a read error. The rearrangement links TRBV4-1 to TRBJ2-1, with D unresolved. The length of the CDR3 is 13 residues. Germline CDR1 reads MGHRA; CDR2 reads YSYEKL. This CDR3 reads CASSRVGGREQFF. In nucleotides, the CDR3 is TGCGCTAGCAGCCGAGTGGGCGGAAGGGAGCAGTTCTTC.

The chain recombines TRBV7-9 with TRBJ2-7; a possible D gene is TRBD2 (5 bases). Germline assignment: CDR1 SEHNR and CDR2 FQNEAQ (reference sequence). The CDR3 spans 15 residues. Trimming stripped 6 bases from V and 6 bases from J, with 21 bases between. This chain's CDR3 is CASSLEGRVAAEQYF. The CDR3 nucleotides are TGTGCCAGCAGTCTAGAGGGTCGCGTCGCTGCCGAGCAGTACTTC.

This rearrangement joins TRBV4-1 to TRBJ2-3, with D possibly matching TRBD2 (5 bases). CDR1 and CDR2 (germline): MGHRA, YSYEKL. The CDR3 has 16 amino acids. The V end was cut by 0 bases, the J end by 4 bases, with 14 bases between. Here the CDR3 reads CASSQDPSGPSDTQYF. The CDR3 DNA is TGCGCCAGCAGCCAAGACCCGAGCGGACCCTCAGATACGCAGTATTTT.

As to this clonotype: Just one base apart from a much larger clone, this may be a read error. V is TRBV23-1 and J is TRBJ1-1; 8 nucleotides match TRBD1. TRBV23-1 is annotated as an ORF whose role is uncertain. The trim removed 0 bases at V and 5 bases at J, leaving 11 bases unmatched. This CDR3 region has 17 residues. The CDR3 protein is CASSQSKQGAYKTEAFF. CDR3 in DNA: TGCGCCAGCAGTCAATCGAAGCAGGGGGCGTACAAGACTGAAGCTTTCTTT.

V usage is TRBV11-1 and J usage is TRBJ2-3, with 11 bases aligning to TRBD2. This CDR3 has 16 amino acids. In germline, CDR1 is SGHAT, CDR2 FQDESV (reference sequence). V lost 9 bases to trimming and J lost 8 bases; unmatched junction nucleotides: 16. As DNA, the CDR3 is TGTGCCAGTAGCAAGGGACTAGCGGTTAGCAGAGTTACGCAGTATTTT. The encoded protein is CASSKGLAVSRVTQYF. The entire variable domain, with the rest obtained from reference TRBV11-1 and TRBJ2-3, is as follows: EAEVAQSPRYKITEKSQAVAFWCDPISGHATLYWYRQILGQGPELLVQFQDESVVDDSQLPKDRFSAERLKGVDSTLKIQPAELGDSAMYLCASSKGLAVSRVTQYFGPGTRLTVL.